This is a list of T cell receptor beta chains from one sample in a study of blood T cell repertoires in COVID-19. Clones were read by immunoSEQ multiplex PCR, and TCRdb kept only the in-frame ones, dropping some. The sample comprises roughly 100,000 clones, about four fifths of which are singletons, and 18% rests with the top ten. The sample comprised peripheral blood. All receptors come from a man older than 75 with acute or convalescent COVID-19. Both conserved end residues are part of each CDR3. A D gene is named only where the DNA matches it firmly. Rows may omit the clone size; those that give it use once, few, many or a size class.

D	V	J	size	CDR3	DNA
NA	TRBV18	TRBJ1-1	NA	CASRRQGTTSGSTEAFF	TGTGCCAGCCGCCGCCAAGGGACAACCTCAGGGAGCACTGAAGCTTTCTTT
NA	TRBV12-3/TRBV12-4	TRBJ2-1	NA	CASTLQYNEQFF	TGTGCCAGCACCCTCCAGTACAATGAGCAGTTCTTC
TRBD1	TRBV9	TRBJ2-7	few	CASSVEGTGVYEQYF	TGTGCCAGCAGCGTAGAAGGGACAGGAGTTTACGAGCAGTACTTC
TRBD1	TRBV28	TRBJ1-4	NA	CASRYLTGSNEKLFF	TGTGCCAGCAGATACCTGACAGGGTCTAATGAAAAACTGTTTTTT
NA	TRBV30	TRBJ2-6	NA	CAWSVVIGAGANVLTF	TGTGCCTGGAGTGTGGTAATCGGGGCTGGGGCCAACGTCCTGACTTTC
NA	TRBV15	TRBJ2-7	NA	CATSRGKLTGQLHEQYF	TGTGCCACCAGCAGAGGCAAACTAACAGGGCAGCTCCACGAGCAGTACTTC
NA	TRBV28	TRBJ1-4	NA	CASSLSWRGSREEKLFF	TGTGCCAGCAGTTTATCCTGGAGGGGCAGCAGAGAAGAAAAACTGTTTTTT
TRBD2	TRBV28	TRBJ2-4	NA	CASSFQGGQNIQYF	TGTGCCAGCAGTTTTCAGGGAGGGCAGAACATTCAGTACTTC
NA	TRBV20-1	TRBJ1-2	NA	CSSRQYYGYTF	TGCAGTTCCCGACAGTACTATGGCTACACCTTC
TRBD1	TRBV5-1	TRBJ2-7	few	CASSLQGQGREQYF	TGCGCCAGCAGCTTACAGGGACAGGGTCGCGAGCAGTACTTC
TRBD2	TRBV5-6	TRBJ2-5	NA	CASSLGVAGKGETQYF	TGTGCCAGCAGCTTGGGCGTAGCGGGGAAGGGAGAGACCCAGTACTTC
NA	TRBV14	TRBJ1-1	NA	CASSAGTPSPEAFF	TGTGCCAGCAGCGCCGGGACACCTTCCCCTGAAGCTTTCTTT
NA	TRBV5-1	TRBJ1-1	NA	CASSLEGGTNTEAFF	TGCGCCAGCAGCTTGGAAGGAGGGACGAACACTGAAGCTTTCTTT
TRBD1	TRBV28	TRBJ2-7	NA	CASSDRDEQYF	TGTGCCAGTTCGGACAGGGACGAGCAGTACTTC
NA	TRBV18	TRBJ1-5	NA	CASSVTGSFGNQPQHF	TGTGCCAGCTCAGTCACAGGTTCCTTCGGGAATCAGCCCCAGCATTTT
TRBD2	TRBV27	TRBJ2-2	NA	CASTLGSGRAPTGELFF	TGTGCCAGCACCCTCGGAAGCGGGAGGGCCCCCACCGGGGAGCTGTTTTTT
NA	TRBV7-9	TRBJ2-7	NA	CASSLDSIYEQYF	TGTGCCAGCAGCTTGGACAGTATCTACGAGCAGTACTTC
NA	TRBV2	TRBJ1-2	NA	CASSAMEQNYGYTF	TGTGCCAGCAGTGCGATGGAGCAGAACTATGGCTACACCTTC
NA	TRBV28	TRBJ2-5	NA	CASFSGVQETQYF	TGTGCCAGCTTTTCAGGGGTCCAAGAGACCCAGTACTTC
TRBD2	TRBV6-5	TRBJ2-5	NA	CASRRTSGGQETQYF	TGTGCCAGCAGAAGGACTAGCGGGGGACAAGAGACCCAGTACTTC
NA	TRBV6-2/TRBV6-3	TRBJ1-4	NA	CASSYGGSGTNEKLFF	TGTGCCAGCAGTTACGGGGGCTCCGGGACTAATGAAAAACTGTTTTTT
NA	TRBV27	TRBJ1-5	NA	CASSFSVQANQPQHF	TGTGCCAGCAGTTTCTCGGTCCAGGCCAATCAGCCCCAGCATTTT
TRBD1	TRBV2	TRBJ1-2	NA	CASSEDRANYGYTF	TGTGCCAGCAGCGAAGACAGGGCTAACTATGGCTACACCTTC
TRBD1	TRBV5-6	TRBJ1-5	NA	CASSRRQGQGNQPQHF	TGTGCCAGCAGCCGTAGACAGGGACAAGGCAATCAGCCCCAGCATTTT
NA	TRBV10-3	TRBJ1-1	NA	CAIRDRDSNTEAFF	TGTGCCATCAGGGACAGAGATTCTAACACTGAAGCTTTCTTT
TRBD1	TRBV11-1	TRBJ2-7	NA	CASSYTGAYEQYF	TGTGCCAGCAGCTATACAGGGGCCTACGAGCAGTACTTC
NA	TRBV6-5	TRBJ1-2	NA	CASSSDRSYGYTF	TGTGCCAGCAGCTCAGACAGGTCCTATGGCTACACCTTC
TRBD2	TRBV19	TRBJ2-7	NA	CASSLGGLASYEQYF	TGTGCCAGTAGTCTTGGGGGACTAGCCTCCTACGAGCAGTACTTC
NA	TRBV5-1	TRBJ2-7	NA	CASSQGGNIREQYF	TGCGCCAGTAGCCAAGGAGGGAACATACGGGAGCAGTACTTC
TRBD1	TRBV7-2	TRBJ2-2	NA	CASSRDRGSVGELFF	TGTGCCAGCAGTCGGGACAGGGGTTCAGTCGGGGAGCTGTTTTTT
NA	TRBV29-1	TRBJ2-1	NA	CSVDSGRGNEQFF	TGCAGCGTTGACAGCGGAAGAGGCAATGAGCAGTTCTTC
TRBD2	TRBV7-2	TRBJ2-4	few	CASASGLAKNIQYF	TGTGCCAGCGCTAGCGGATTAGCCAAAAACATTCAGTACTTC
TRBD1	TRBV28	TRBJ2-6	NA	CASSLWTGASSGANVLTF	TGTGCCAGCAGTTTATGGACAGGGGCAAGTTCTGGGGCCAACGTCCTGACTTTC
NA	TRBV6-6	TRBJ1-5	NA	CASVRTERQPQHF	TGTGCCAGCGTCAGGACAGAGCGTCAGCCCCAGCATTTT
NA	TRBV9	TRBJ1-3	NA	CASSVDLQNTIYF	TGTGCCAGCAGCGTCGACTTACAAAACACCATATATTTT
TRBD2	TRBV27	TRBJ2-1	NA	CASSLSGGTYNEQFF	TGTGCCAGCAGTTTAAGCGGGGGAACCTACAATGAGCAGTTCTTC
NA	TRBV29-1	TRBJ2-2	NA	CSVGAPLTGLAGELFF	TGCAGCGTTGGGGCCCCCTTGACAGGACTGGCCGGGGAGCTGTTTTTT
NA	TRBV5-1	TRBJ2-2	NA	CASSPSQGTGELFF	TGCGCCAGCAGCCCCAGCCAGGGTACCGGGGAGCTGTTTTTT
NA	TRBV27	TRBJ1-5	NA	CASSPLKGIDNQPQHF	TGTGCCAGCAGTCCCCTGAAGGGGATTGACAATCAGCCCCAGCATTTT
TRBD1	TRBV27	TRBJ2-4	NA	CASSFRTGNKRTKNIQYF	TGTGCCAGCAGTTTCCGGACAGGGAATAAGAGAACCAAAAACATTCAGTACTTC
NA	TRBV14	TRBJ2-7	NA	CASSQDEALPYEQYF	TGTGCCAGCAGCCAAGATGAAGCCCTTCCCTACGAGCAGTACTTC
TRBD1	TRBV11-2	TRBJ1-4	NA	CASSPIRGRAKLFF	TGTGCCAGCAGCCCAATAAGGGGGCGGGCAAAACTGTTTTTT
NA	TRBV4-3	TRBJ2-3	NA	CASSQGSSDTQYF	TGCGCCAGCAGCCAAGGTTCCTCGGATACGCAGTATTTT
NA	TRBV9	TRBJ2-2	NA	CASSGTANTGELFF	TGTGCCAGCAGCGGAACAGCGAACACCGGGGAGCTGTTTTTT
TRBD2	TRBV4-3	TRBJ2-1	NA	CASSQDPAGGLVNEQFF	TGCGCCAGCAGCCAAGATCCGGCGGGAGGGCTGGTAAATGAGCAGTTCTTC
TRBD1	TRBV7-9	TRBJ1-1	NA	CASSPGQGADEAFF	TGTGCCAGCAGCCCGGGACAGGGGGCGGATGAAGCTTTCTTT
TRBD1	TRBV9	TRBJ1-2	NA	CASSETGGLYGYTF	TGTGCCAGCAGCGAGACAGGGGGCCTCTATGGCTACACCTTC
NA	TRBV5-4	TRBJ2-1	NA	CASSLGPGEQFF	TGTGCCAGCAGCCTTGGACCAGGGGAGCAGTTCTTC
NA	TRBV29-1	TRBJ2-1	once	CSVEEGARGQFF	TGCAGCGTTGAAGAGGGAGCGCGGGGCCAGTTCTTC
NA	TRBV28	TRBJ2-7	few	CASSYLRLAKYEQYF	TGTGCCAGCAGCTACCTGAGGCTAGCGAAGTACGAGCAGTACTTC
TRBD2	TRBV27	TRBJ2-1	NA	CASSSGTSGVSSYNEQFF	TGTGCCAGCAGTTCAGGGACTAGCGGGGTAAGCTCCTACAATGAGCAGTTCTTC
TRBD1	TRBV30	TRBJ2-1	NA	CAWSNIRQGAVEQFF	TGTGCCTGGAGTAATATACGACAGGGGGCGGTTGAGCAGTTCTTC
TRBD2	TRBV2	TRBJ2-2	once	CASKRERTGELFF	TGTGCCAGCAAGCGGGAGCGTACCGGGGAGCTGTTTTTT
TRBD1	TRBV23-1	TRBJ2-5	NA	CASSEGAEYGETQYF	TGCGCCAGCAGCGAGGGGGCGGAGTATGGGGAGACCCAGTACTTC
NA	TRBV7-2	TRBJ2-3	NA	CASSLARGRAVLKDTQYF	TGTGCCAGCAGCTTAGCGAGGGGGAGGGCCGTGTTGAAGGATACGCAGTATTTT
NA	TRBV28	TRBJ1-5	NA	CASSLLQSNQPQHF	TGTGCCAGCAGTTTATTACAGTCCAATCAGCCCCAGCATTTT
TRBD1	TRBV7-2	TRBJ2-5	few	CASSLVPGGQETQYF	TGTGCCAGCAGCTTAGTTCCAGGGGGCCAAGAGACCCAGTACTTC